This TCR beta chain was identified during a study of Graves' ophthalmopathy and Graves' hyperthyroidism (dated by TCRdb to the late 2010s). Broadly, across the study: Peripheral blood was collected before any treatment was given, at the time of initial diagnosis. The study used signatures of the TCR beta repertoire to tell Graves' ophthalmopathy apart from Graves' hyperthyroidism and to predict which patients would progress to ophthalmopathy. In total, some 130 blood samples were TCR-sequenced: under 45 ophthalmopathy, some 72 hyperthyroidism and about 17 hyperthyroidism-to-ophthalmopathy patients. To explore V-J signatures that distinguish ophthalmopathy from hyperthyroidism, a discovery set of about a hundred patients was enrolled, made up of approximately 45 with ophthalmopathy and fewer than 60 with stable hyperthyroidism. The independent validation cohort included about 20 hyperthyroidism patients plus 17 patients who later progressed from hyperthyroidism to ophthalmopathy. In more than five hyperthyroidism patients, T-cell repertoires of thyroid tissue and blood were compared. After sampling, hyperthyroidism patients received methimazole starting at 30 mg daily, and ophthalmopathy patients received high-dose intravenous methylprednisolone. The 95 to 100 discovery patients were randomly divided into training and test sets at a 7:3 ratio.

For repertoire sequencing, TCR beta CDR3 regions were amplified from RNA transcripts. The first round was an RT-PCR using HTBI primers with the Qiagen OneStep RT-PCR kit, and this first round was followed by a second-round multiplex PCR, then size selection and purification. Sequencing of the libraries was carried out on an Illumina HiSeq2000 in paired-end mode with 100 bp reads. Per the authors' processing: Reads were processed with SOAPnuke, discarding reads with adapters, uncalled bases, mean Phred below 15, or no exact constant-primer or identifier match. COPE v1.2.5 was used to merge the high-quality paired reads. Each unique nucleotide sequence was defined as a clonotype, and clonotypes were aligned to IMGT TRB V, D and J references with MiTCR v1.1. Only V-J combinations with frequency above 0.0001 were analysed, covering approximately 99% of repertoires. A TCR clonal expansion and chaos score per V-J combination was defined as the ratio of F50 clonal expansion to chaos observed in the TCRdist matrix. Features were reduced by Welch's t-statistics and random forest to roughly 14 V-J combinations, which fed a naive Bayes classifier. Thyroid-blood repertoire similarity was quantified with the Morisita-Horn index. The raw public reads went through TCRdb reprocessing: fastp at Q25, MiXCR clone calling, in-frame beta chains kept. Each CDR3 protein appears once, grouped with its most common genes and DNA. TCRdb's processing, not the authors' own work, is the source of the V and J calls. Recorded for this sample are approximately 500,000 distinct CDR3 sequences; approximately 14% of them occurred a single time. The leading ten clones occupy 8% to 10% of the sample.

Details on this clonotype: The antigen it recognizes is unknown. Base quality data are lacking; no much larger clone is found one base away.

Overall study results and their limits: Most expanded thyroid clonotypes with a frequency above 0.001 also appeared in blood, which suggests that blood repertoires may reflect the immune response in the thyroid. In validation, the model predicted ophthalmopathy progression with nearly 71% sensitivity and 72% to 80% specificity; fewer than 15 predicted patients were CT-confirmed with GO in a median of about 6.2 months. The 13-signature model separated ophthalmopathy from stable hyperthyroidism with 85% to 90% sensitivity and approximately 81% specificity in cross-validation, and 80%/75% in the test set. Sample size was not statistically predetermined, and group allocation was not concealed from the investigators.

Ophthalmopathy patients were characterized by moderately to severely active disease, a Clinical Activity Score of at least 3, a NOSPECS grade of at least 4, and a disease duration under 3 months. Anyone with other autoimmune diseases, uncontrolled infections, pregnancy or lactation was excluded from the study. Clinical symptoms, serum thyroxine, TRAb, thyroid ultrasound and orbital computed tomography were used for diagnosis. Using Ficoll-Paque density gradient centrifugation, PBMCs were isolated from less than 13 ml of fresh peripheral blood. Trizol reagent was used to extract the total RNA, and its quality was then checked on an Agilent 2100 Bioanalyzer. Deletion took 2 bases off V and 4 bases off J, with a span of 23 bases between the germline ends. Looking up the germline V gene (reference sequence) yields CDR1 GTSNPN and CDR2 SVGIG. Measured from the cysteine to the phenylalanine, the CDR3 is 17 residues long. The kept DNA is CDR3 alone, 51 bases in frame from the first base.

Recombination joined TRBV30 with TRBJ1-2; no D gene can be assigned with confidence. This sequence was found in a woman aged 30 to 39 with Graves' ophthalmopathy. Donor details come from another sample of the same person, matched by shared clones. Specimen: blood. CDR3 region: CAWSPYQILGRVYGYTF. The DNA sequence is given as TGTGCCTGGAGTCCATACCAGATTTTAGGAAGGGTCTATGGCTACACCTTC.